The entry below describes one TCR beta chain. The cDNA of both the TCRalpha and TCRbeta chains was subjected to two nested PCRs of approximately 17 and 9 cycles. One entry per CDR3 protein, without DNA, is what TCRdb gives after re-calling the 5' RACE reads. Its listing shows about 450,000 distinct CDR3 sequences. This record comes from a study of monozygotic twins with inflammatory bowel disease. Germline-derived CDR1 and CDR2 are DFQATT and SNEGSKA (reference sequence). CDR3 length equals 14 residues. This rearrangement joins TRBV20-1 to TRBJ2-2; TCRdb outputs TRBD2, but without DNA this stays unchecked. The sequence was obtained from a human donor with ulcerative colitis or Crohn's disease, or a healthy co-twin of an affected twin (not recorded which). Input material: blood. The CDR3 protein is CSASGSRDTGELFF.